This T cell receptor (beta chain) is drawn from a study of T cells in localized non-small cell lung cancer. Study conclusions and caveats: In adjacent lung, a median roughly 57 of the top 100 tumor clones were found. Elevated circulating T cell density in blood was associated with longer overall survival. Tumor trailed uninvolved adjacent lung in T cell clonality, which peaked there. It remains possible that heterogeneity exists, since only one tumor region was sequenced.

TCRdb keeps only in-frame clones here, not all; method: immunoSEQ multiplex PCR. Altogether almost 30,000 clones are present, approximately 90% being singletons, with the ten largest covering 10% to 15%. Concerning this clone itself: Its antigen remains unknown.

The V gene's germline CDR1 is SGHRS and CDR2 YFSETQ. The length of the CDR3 is 15 residues. Deletions cut 3 bases from V and 0 bases from J, with 9 bases between. The material was peripheral blood, obtained before any cancer treatment. This sequence joins TRBV5-1 and TRBJ1-4; the D gene is possibly TRBD1 (5 bases). This clonotype originated in a female donor over 55 with stage III squamous cell lung carcinoma. CDR3 DNA: TGCGCCAGCAGCTCCGGACAAACAACTAATGAAAAACTGTTTTTT. Protein: CASSSGQTTNEKLFF.